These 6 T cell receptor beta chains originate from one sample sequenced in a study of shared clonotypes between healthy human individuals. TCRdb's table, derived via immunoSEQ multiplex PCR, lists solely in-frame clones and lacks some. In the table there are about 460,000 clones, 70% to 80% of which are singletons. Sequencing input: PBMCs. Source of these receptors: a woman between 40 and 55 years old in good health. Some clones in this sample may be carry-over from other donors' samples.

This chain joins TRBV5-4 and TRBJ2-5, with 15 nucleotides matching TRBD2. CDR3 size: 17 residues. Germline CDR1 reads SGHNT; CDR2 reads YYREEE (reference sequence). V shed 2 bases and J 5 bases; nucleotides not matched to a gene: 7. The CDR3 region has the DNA TGTGCCAGCAGCTTACCGGGACTAGCGGGAGGTGGGGAGACCCAGTACTTC. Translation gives CASSLPGLAGGGETQYF. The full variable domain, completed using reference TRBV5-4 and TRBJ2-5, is ETGVTQSPTHLIKTRGQQVTLRCSSQSGHNTVSWYQQALGQGPQFIFQYYREEENGRGNFPPRFSGLQFPNYSSELNVNALELDDSALYLCASSLPGLAGGGETQYFGPGTRLLVL.

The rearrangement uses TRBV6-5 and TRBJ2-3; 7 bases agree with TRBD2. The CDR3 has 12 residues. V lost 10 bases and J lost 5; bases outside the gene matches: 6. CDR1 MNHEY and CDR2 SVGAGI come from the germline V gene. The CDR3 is CATRDYRDTQYF. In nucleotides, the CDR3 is TGTGCCACCAGGGACTACAGAGATACGCAGTATTTT.

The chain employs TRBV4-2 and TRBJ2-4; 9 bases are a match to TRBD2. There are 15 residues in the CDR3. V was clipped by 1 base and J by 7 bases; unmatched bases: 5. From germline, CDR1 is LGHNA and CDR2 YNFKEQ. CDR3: CASSQVLAGDNIQYF. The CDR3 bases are TGTGCCAGCAGCCAAGTACTAGCGGGTGACAACATTCAGTACTTC.

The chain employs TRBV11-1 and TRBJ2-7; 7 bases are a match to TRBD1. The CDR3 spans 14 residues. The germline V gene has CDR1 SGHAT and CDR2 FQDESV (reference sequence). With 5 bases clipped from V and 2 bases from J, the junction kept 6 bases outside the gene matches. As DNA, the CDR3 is TGTGCCAGCAGCACTAGGACAGGCCCCTACGAGCAGTACTTC. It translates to CASSTRTGPYEQYF.

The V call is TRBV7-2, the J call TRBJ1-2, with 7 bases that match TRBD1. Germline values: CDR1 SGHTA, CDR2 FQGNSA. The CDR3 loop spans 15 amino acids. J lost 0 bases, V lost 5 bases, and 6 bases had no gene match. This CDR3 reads CASSQRGPTNYGYTF. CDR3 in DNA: TGTGCCAGCAGCCAGAGGGGGCCTACTAACTATGGCTACACCTTC.

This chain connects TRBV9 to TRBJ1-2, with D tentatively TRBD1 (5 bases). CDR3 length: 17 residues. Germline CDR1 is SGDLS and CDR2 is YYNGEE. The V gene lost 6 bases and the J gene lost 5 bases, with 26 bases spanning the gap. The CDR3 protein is CASTLYSGTAVGYGYTF. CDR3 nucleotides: TGTGCCAGCACCCTTTATTCCGGGACGGCTGTGGGGTATGGCTACACCTTC. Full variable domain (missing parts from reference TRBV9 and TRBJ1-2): DSGVTQTPKHLITATGQRVTLRCSPRSGDLSVYWYQQSLDQGLQFLIQYYNGEERAKGNILERFSAQQFPDLHSELNLSSLELGDSALYFCASTLYSGTAVGYGYTFGSGTRLTVV.